These 10 T cell receptor beta chains share one sample of origin, sequenced in a study of CD4 T cells in relation to SARS-CoV-2 and coronaviruses. The unexposed donors gave CD4+ T cells in about 2010-2019, prior to COVID-19. The method was immunoSEQ multiplex PCR; TCRdb's version includes in-frame clones alone and lacks a portion of them. The sample holds roughly 68,000 clones; approximately 93% are singletons and the top ten take 0.2% to 0.25%. Input material: naive CD4+ T cells from PBMCs. Subset indicated: naive CD4+ T cells isolated by negative enrichment. These receptors were collected from a human donor in good health.

V usage is TRBV3-1 (or the pseudogene TRBV3-2) and J usage is TRBJ2-3; no definite D call. Trimming removed 1 base from V and 4 bases from J, with 15 bases in between. Germline V lookup: CDR1 LGHDT, CDR2 YNNKEL (reference sequence). This CDR3 spans 16 amino acids. The CDR3 spells CASSQVEKSRADTQYF. CDR3 bases: TGTGCCAGCAGCCAAGTGGAGAAGAGCCGGGCAGATACGCAGTATTTT.

V is TRBV19 and J is TRBJ1-5; TRBD1 agrees at 8 bases. In germline, CDR1 is LNHDA, CDR2 SQIVND (reference sequence). Germline trimming cut 3 bases from V and 7 bases from J; bases unmatched to any gene: 8. The CDR3 loop spans 15 amino acids. The chain's CDR3 is CASSIGQGIRQPQHF. The CDR3 region has the DNA TGTGCCAGTAGTATTGGACAGGGTATCCGACAGCCCCAGCATTTT.

The CDR3 is CASSESFGEQFF. The CDR3 bases are TGTGCCAGCAGTGAATCTTTTGGTGAGCAGTTCTTC. V usage is TRBV6-1 and J usage is TRBJ2-1; no definite D call. V lost 2 bases and J 9 bases, leaving 8 bases between the germline ends. The CDR3 length is 12 residues. Germline CDR1 is MNHNS and CDR2 is SASEGT.

In the case of this clone: This sample also contains other DNA sequences that code for the same CDR3. The rearrangement uses TRBV19 and TRBJ2-7; 9 nucleotides line up with TRBD1. The germline V gene encodes CDR1 LNHDA and CDR2 SQIVND (reference sequence). The J segment lost 2 bases and the V segment lost 1 base, leaving 3 bases of the junction unmatched. The length of the CDR3 is 15 residues. For the CDR3, the DNA is TGTGCCAGTAGTATAGGGGGACAGGGTCCCTACGAGCAGTACTTC. This encodes CASSIGGQGPYEQYF.

V is TRBV5-1 and J is TRBJ1-3; D remains ambiguous. CDR1 and CDR2 (germline): SGHRS, YFSETQ. The CDR3 has 15 residues. V was shortened by 4 bases and J by 2 bases, with 13 bases between the two germline ends. The CDR3 DNA follows: TGCGCCAGCAGCCAAGGTGGCAGTCCTGGAAACACCATATATTTT. Residues: CASSQGGSPGNTIYF.

The chain is built from TRBV6-6 and TRBJ1-1, with D uncertain. The CDR3 sequence is 14 residues long. V was clipped by 8 bases and J by 0 bases, with 13 bases between them. Germline CDR1 reads MNHNY; CDR2 reads SVGAGI (reference sequence). The CDR3 sequence is CASPRLHMNTEAFF. The CDR3 region has the DNA TGTGCCAGCCCCCGCCTCCACATGAACACTGAAGCTTTCTTT.

The genes are TRBV5-1 and TRBJ1-1, with TRBD1 matching over 7 bases. The CDR3 covers 14 residues. The junction had 4 bases not matched to a gene; V was cut back by 4 bases and J by 1 base. In germline, CDR1 is SGHRS, CDR2 YFSETQ. In DNA, the CDR3 is TGCGCCAGCAGCGAACAGGGGCGGAACACTGAAGCTTTCTTT. Residues: CASSEQGRNTEAFF.

The chain uses TRBV29-1 and TRBJ1-2; D is unresolved. The CDR3 sequence is 13 residues long. The V gene's germline CDR1 is SQVTM and CDR2 ANQGSEA. Trimming stripped 7 bases from V and 3 bases from J, with 15 bases between. For the CDR3, the DNA is TGCAGCGCGATAGGGCGGGATCACTATGGCTACACCTTC. Its protein product is CSAIGRDHYGYTF.

The chain couples TRBV28 to TRBJ2-5; 7 positions agree with TRBD1. Per the germline V gene, CDR1 is MDHEN and CDR2 is SYDVKM. CDR3 length: 15 residues. With V trimmed by 6 bases and J by 1 base, 8 bases remained unmatched. Written as DNA, the CDR3 is TGTGCCAGCAGAACTCGACAGGGCTTCCAAGAGACCCAGTACTTC. The encoded protein is CASRTRQGFQETQYF.

The V gene is TRBV7-9, the J gene TRBJ1-4; maybe TRBD1 (6 bases). In germline, CDR1 is SEHNR, CDR2 FQNEAQ (reference sequence). The CDR3 totals 15 residues. V shed 5 bases and J shed 7 bases, with 17 bases lying between them. The CDR3 loop is CASSPAGGSGEKLFF. CDR3 nucleotide sequence: TGTGCCAGCAGCCCAGCGGGGGGCTCGGGTGAAAAACTGTTTTTT.